These T cell receptor beta chains were read from a single sample in a study of human T cells and chemical hapten exposure. MiXCR was run by TCRdb on the RACE reads, yielding one entry per CDR3 protein. The sample consists of more than 85,000 distinct CDR3 sequences, over 6.5% of them appearing once. The sequences come from whole blood, collected in connection with sensitization to the hapten diphenylcyclopropenone (DPC). The receptors come from a man in his forties with alopecia areata. Some clones in this sample may be carry-over from other donors' samples. CDR3s leave out the opening cysteine and the closing phenylalanine or tryptophan.

J gene: TRBJ2-1
V gene: TRBV6-5
CDR3 protein: ASSSGTSGGPYNEQF

J gene: TRBJ2-5
V gene: TRBV28
CDR3 protein: ASSPWGGGETQY

J gene: TRBJ2-3
V gene: TRBV5-6
CDR3 protein: ASSFQREPQY

J gene: TRBJ1-5
V gene: TRBV28
CDR3 protein: ASSLSSGINQPQH

J gene: TRBJ2-3
V gene: TRBV9
CDR3 protein: ASSVVGQGNGDTQY

J gene: TRBJ2-1
V gene: TRBV30
CDR3 protein: AWSPYDSYNEQF

J gene: TRBJ2-5
V gene: TRBV7-9
CDR3 protein: ASSVGTSDGETQY

J gene: TRBJ1-5
V gene: TRBV7-9
CDR3 protein: ASSRQGREQPQH

J gene: TRBJ1-1
V gene: TRBV5-4
CDR3 protein: ASSPFGTGYSEAF

J gene: TRBJ2-7
V gene: TRBV7-2
CDR3 protein: ASRPGLVSREQY

J gene: TRBJ1-4
V gene: TRBV4-3
CDR3 protein: ASSQGQGSEKLF

J gene: TRBJ2-6
V gene: TRBV11-2
CDR3 protein: ASSLGTASGANVLT

J gene: TRBJ2-5
V gene: TRBV7-8
CDR3 protein: ASSLESAGGKETQY

J gene: TRBJ2-1
V gene: TRBV20-1
CDR3 protein: SARGGSDYNEQF

J gene: TRBJ2-1
V gene: TRBV20-1
CDR3 protein: SAREVLAVYNEQF

J gene: TRBJ2-5
V gene: TRBV28
CDR3 protein: ASSFLGQGGETQY

J gene: TRBJ2-1
V gene: TRBV9
CDR3 protein: ASSPPAHEDRGQEQF